This entry features one T cell receptor (beta chain) sequence. This sample is drawn from a study of blood T cell repertoires in COVID-19. Produced via immunoSEQ multiplex PCR; TCRdb's table is partial and in-frame only. The sample yields 250,000 to 300,000 clones, more than 70% seen once. V lost 0 bases, J lost 0 bases, and 7 bases lay in between. CDR3 length: 14 residues. Germline V gives CDR1 SGHDT, CDR2 YYEEEE. The source of this sequence is a woman in her twenties or thirties with COVID-19, enrolled during active disease. Sequenced material: peripheral blood. This chain uses TRBV5-6 with TRBJ2-7; D is possibly TRBD2 (5 bases). The CDR3 sequence: CASSLGGSSYEQYF. In nucleotides, the CDR3 is TGTGCCAGCAGCTTGGGAGGGAGCTCCTACGAGCAGTACTTC. Full variable domain (missing parts from reference TRBV5-6 and TRBJ2-7): DAGVTQSPTHLIKTRGQQVTLRCSPKSGHDTVSWYQQALGQGPQFIFQYYEEEERQRGNFPDRFSGHQFPNYSSELNVNALLLGDSALYLCASSLGGSSYEQYFGPGTRLTVT.